The rows below give T cell receptor beta chains drawn from one sample of a study of T-cell reconstitution after alpha-beta-depleted transplantation in children. One entry per CDR3 protein results from TCRdb running MiXCR on the PCR reads. The sample includes about 120,000 distinct CDR3 sequences, roughly 23% of them seen just once. Sequences were derived from PBMCs, mostly from graft donor cells, sampled 180 days after TCRalphabeta/CD19-depleted stem cell transplant. Source of these receptors: a male patient between 2 and 10 years old who had a stem cell transplant for chronic granulomatous disease, so the T cells may come from the graft donor. Both conserved end residues are part of each CDR3.

V: TRBV5-4
CDR3: CASSQREAIEQFF

V: TRBV7-2
CDR3: CASSLAPGLLFF

V: TRBV20-1
CDR3: CSARDADTQYF

V: TRBV12-3/TRBV12-4
CDR3: CASSSPGNTEAFF

V: TRBV6-5
CDR3: CASSYRGGSPLHF

V: TRBV11-2
CDR3: CASSPGVGGGYNEQFF

V: TRBV29-1
CDR3: CSVAQGQNTEAFF

V: TRBV20-1
CDR3: CSARDSNSPLHF

V: TRBV11-2
CDR3: CASSLGSAPQGTQYF

V: TRBV20-1
CDR3: CSAGFQGHQETQYF

V: TRBV24-1
CDR3: CATSDSAGGHLYNEQFF

V: TRBV7-2
CDR3: CASSSGQGGLGEKLFF